Sequencing of this TCR beta chain was carried out in a study of blood T cell repertoires in COVID-19. Study information: The United States, Italy and Spain supplied acute and convalescent COVID-19 samples. The analysed material was cDNA or gDNA that came from T cells, B-cell-depleted T cells, or PBMCs.

Source study methods: Estimation of nucleated cell counts was performed using reference gene primer amplification. Repertoires were generated with immunoSEQ multiplex PCR, while TCRdb's copy carries only in-frame clones and drops some. V and J calls and clone size are given by that table; D and trimming were obtained from the DNA. The profile shows around 270,000 clones, approximately 90% of them singletons. The germline CDR1 and CDR2 sequences are ENHRY and SYGVKD. This CDR3 region has 14 residues. V lost 10 bases to trimming and J lost 2 bases; unmatched junction nucleotides: 8. The source of this sequence is a man in his forties with acute or convalescent COVID-19. The chain links TRBV10-3 to TRBJ2-3; 8 nucleotides line up with TRBD1. The sequenced sample consisted of peripheral blood. Written as DNA, the CDR3 is TGTGCCACCGCCGGGACAGGCCTCACAGATACGCAGTATTTT. This gives the protein CATAGTGLTDTQYF.